Listed below are T cell receptor beta chains from one sample, sequenced in a study of blood T cells in healthy people across ages. TCRdb used MiXCR to reprocess the 5' RACE reads, holding one entry per CDR3 protein. The sample records 1,300,000 or so distinct CDR3 sequences, approximately 60% being singletons. The sequenced sample was blood. Every receptor here comes from a young man in good health. The CDR3 runs from the conserved cysteine through the conserved F or W. The D gene is left open where the match is weak. Clone size is not always given. Where it is, it says once, few, many or a class for expanded clones.

TRBD1 NA TRBJ2-3 TRBV11-2 CASSPRAGTVYPDTQYF TGTGCCAGCAGCCCCCGGGCCGGGACAGTTTATCCAGATACGCAGTATTTT
NA once TRBJ1-1 TRBV6-2/TRBV6-3 CASSYSPGTYTEAFF TGTGCCAGCAGTTACTCACCAGGGACATACACTGAAGCTTTCTTT
NA NA TRBJ1-4 TRBV20-1 CSARVSRTANEKLFF TGCAGTGCTAGAGTATCACGGACAGCTAATGAAAAACTGTTTTTT
NA NA TRBJ1-4 TRBV4-3 CASSQASGGSEKLFF TGCGCCAGCAGCCAAGCTAGCGGGGGTAGTGAAAAACTGTTTTTT
TRBD2 NA TRBJ2-7 TRBV5-6 CASLEGLAGYNEQYF TGTGCCAGTCTCGAGGGGCTAGCGGGCTACAATGAGCAGTACTTC
TRBD1 NA TRBJ2-1 TRBV20-1 CSARLFPGQGSYNEQFF TGCAGTGCTAGACTGTTCCCGGGACAGGGGTCCTACAATGAGCAGTTCTTC
NA NA TRBJ1-1 TRBV6-6 CASSYDGGRAFF TGTGCCAGCAGTTACGACGGGGGGCGAGCTTTCTTT
NA few TRBJ2-1 TRBV29-1 CSVKRQNEQFF TGCAGCGTAAAGCGGCAGAATGAGCAGTTCTTC
NA NA TRBJ2-1 TRBV24-1 CATFRGGAHYNEQFF TGTGCCACCTTTAGAGGGGGGGCACACTACAATGAGCAGTTCTTC
NA NA TRBJ2-5 TRBV4-3 CASSQDRQGSYETQYF TGCGCCAGCAGCCAAGATCGTCAGGGGTCATATGAGACCCAGTACTTC
TRBD2 NA TRBJ2-1 TRBV20-1 CSATRPLAGDYNEQFF TGCAGTGCCACTAGGCCCCTAGCGGGAGATTACAATGAGCAGTTCTTC
TRBD1 NA TRBJ1-5 TRBV12-3/TRBV12-4 CASSPGTGYNQPQHF TGTGCCAGCAGTCCCGGGACAGGGTACAATCAGCCCCAGCATTTT
TRBD1 few TRBJ2-7 TRBV20-1 CSASGEGDSHSYEQYF TGCAGTGCTAGTGGTGAGGGGGACAGCCATTCCTACGAGCAGTACTTC
NA few TRBJ2-7 TRBV10-1 CASSEDSSSYNEQYF TGCGCCAGCAGTGAGGACTCTAGCTCCTACAATGAGCAGTACTTC
NA NA TRBJ2-7 TRBV10-3 CAISEMYEQYF TGTGCCATCAGTGAGATGTACGAGCAGTACTTC
NA NA TRBJ2-1 TRBV6-1 CASSPRGIQFF TGTGCCAGCAGTCCTCGTGGCATACAGTTCTTC